Below, 11 T cell receptor beta chains from the same sample are listed, as sequenced in a study of T cell responses to AZD1222 COVID-19 vaccine. The table came from immunoSEQ multiplex PCR; TCRdb's copy has only in-frame clones and leaves some out. Of some 200,000 clones listed, almost 95% were seen once; the top ten hold over 9.5%. Sequenced here: peripheral blood, sampled on day 0 of AZD1222 vaccination. Receptors were obtained from an adult in good health.

V usage is TRBV6-4 and J usage is TRBJ2-2, with D possibly matching TRBD1 (6 bases). Deletions cut 2 bases from V and 3 bases from J, with 7 bases between. This CDR3 is 14 amino acids long. Germline lookup yields CDR1 MRHNA and CDR2 SNTAGT. The CDR3 region is CASSDNRDTGELFF. The CDR3 DNA reads as TGTGCCAGCAGTGACAACAGGGACACCGGGGAGCTGTTTTTT.

V usage is TRBV24-1 and J usage is TRBJ2-3; TRBD1 agrees at 8 bases. Germline lookup yields CDR1 KGHDR and CDR2 SFDVKD. This CDR3 is built from 15 residues. J was trimmed by 4 bases and V by 4 bases; bases with no gene match: 6. The chain's CDR3 is CATSDPGQGSDTQYF. In nucleotides, the CDR3 is TGTGCCACCAGTGACCCCGGACAGGGTTCAGATACGCAGTATTTT.

The V call is TRBV4-2, the J call TRBJ2-1; D is unclear. V was clipped by 4 bases and J by 2 bases, with 12 bases between them. The CDR3 consists of 15 residues. Germline lookup yields CDR1 LGHNA and CDR2 YNFKEQ. As DNA, the CDR3 is TGTGCCAGCAGCCCGAACAGCCTAACCTACAATGAGCAGTTCTTC. Its translation: CASSPNSLTYNEQFF.

The J gene is TRBJ2-2, the V gene TRBV6-1; TRBD1 or TRBD2 may be the D gene (6 bases each). Germline loops: CDR1 MNHNS, CDR2 SASEGT. The CDR3 sequence is 14 residues long. V was cut by 3 bases and J by 7 bases, with 12 bases left in between. The CDR3 coding sequence is TGTGCCAGCAGTGAGACAGGAGGGGGCGGGGAGCTGTTTTTT. Amino acids: CASSETGGGGELFF.

The chain joins TRBV7-3 to TRBJ1-2, with unresolved D. Germline CDR1 SGHTA, CDR2 FQGTGA. With 2 bases removed from V and 0 bases from J, the gap between germline ends came to 13 bases. The CDR3 contains 16 residues. CDR3 nucleotides: TGTGCCAGCAGCTTAGGTCCTCAAGGCGCTAACTATGGCTACACCTTC. It encodes CASSLGPQGANYGYTF.

The genes are TRBV5-6 and TRBJ1-2, with D perhaps matching TRBD1 (5 bases). The CDR3 runs 14 residues. V shed 3 bases and J shed 0 bases, with 9 bases lying between them. CDR1 is SGHDT and CDR2 is YYEEEE in the germline V gene. This CDR3 is CASSSGTSNYGYTF. CDR3 in DNA: TGTGCCAGCAGCTCTGGGACGTCTAACTATGGCTACACCTTC.

V is TRBV9 and J is TRBJ1-2; D is unresolved. The germline V gene has CDR1 SGDLS and CDR2 YYNGEE. The length of the CDR3 is 15 residues. V was cut by 4 bases and J by 2 bases, with 15 bases left in between. The CDR3 spells CASSPWGKENYGYTF. CDR3 DNA sequence: TGTGCCAGCAGCCCCTGGGGAAAAGAAAACTATGGCTACACCTTC.

V is TRBV7-8 and J is TRBJ1-1; no firm D call. The CDR3 has 14 amino acids. V shed 2 bases and J shed 2 bases, with 9 bases lying between them. Germline V gene data show CDR1 as SGHVS and CDR2 as FQNEAQ. CDR3 in DNA: TGTGCCAGCAGCTTAAAATGGGGTAACACTGAAGCTTTCTTT. This sequence encodes CASSLKWGNTEAFF.

The rearrangement uses TRBV4-1 and TRBJ2-3, with 11 bases fitting TRBD2. Germline V gene sequence: CDR1 MGHRA, CDR2 YSYEKL. The CDR3 extends over 15 amino acids. With V trimmed by 5 bases and J by 0 bases, 1 base remained unmatched. CDR3 in DNA: TGCGCCAGCAGCAGACTAGCGGGGAGCACAGATACGCAGTATTTT. Translating gives CASSRLAGSTDTQYF.

The V gene is TRBV4-3, the J gene TRBJ1-1; 8 nucleotides match TRBD1. V trimming: 6 bases; J trimming: 0 bases; junction bases outside the gene matches: 6. There are 15 residues in the CDR3. CDR1 is LGHNA and CDR2 is YSLEER in the germline V gene. The CDR3 region has the DNA TGCGCCAGCAGTGGACAGGGTGGTCTGAACACTGAAGCTTTCTTT. This sequence encodes CASSGQGGLNTEAFF.

This chain uses TRBV6-5 with TRBJ2-7; the match to TRBD1 covers 7 bases. With 2 bases clipped from V and 3 bases from J, the junction kept 4 bases outside the gene matches. Germline CDR1 MNHEY, CDR2 SVGAGI. The CDR3 is 14 residues long. Here the CDR3 DNA reads TGTGCCAGCAGTTACGATCGGGACAGCTACGAGCAGTACTTC. This codes for CASSYDRDSYEQYF.